This TCR beta chain was sequenced for a study of CD8 T cells in ankylosing spondylitis. TCRdb reprocessed the 5' RACE reads with MiXCR, giving one entry per CDR3 protein. This table has approximately 250,000 distinct CDR3 sequences, roughly 10% appearing once. The table lists this clonotype with many counts. V was trimmed by 4 bases and J by 6 bases, leaving 14 bases between them. This CDR3 has 13 residues. The V gene's germline CDR1 is SGDLS and CDR2 YYNGEE. The rearrangement uses TRBV9 and TRBJ2-7, with D perhaps TRBD1 or TRBD2 (5 bases each). Sequenced input: blood, either unsorted or a sorted T cell fraction (not recorded which). The sequence came from a male donor with ankylosing spondylitis or in good health (not recorded which). The CDR3 region has the DNA TGTGCCAGCAGCCCCCGAGGTGGGACCGAGCAGTACTTC. It encodes CASSPRGGTEQYF.